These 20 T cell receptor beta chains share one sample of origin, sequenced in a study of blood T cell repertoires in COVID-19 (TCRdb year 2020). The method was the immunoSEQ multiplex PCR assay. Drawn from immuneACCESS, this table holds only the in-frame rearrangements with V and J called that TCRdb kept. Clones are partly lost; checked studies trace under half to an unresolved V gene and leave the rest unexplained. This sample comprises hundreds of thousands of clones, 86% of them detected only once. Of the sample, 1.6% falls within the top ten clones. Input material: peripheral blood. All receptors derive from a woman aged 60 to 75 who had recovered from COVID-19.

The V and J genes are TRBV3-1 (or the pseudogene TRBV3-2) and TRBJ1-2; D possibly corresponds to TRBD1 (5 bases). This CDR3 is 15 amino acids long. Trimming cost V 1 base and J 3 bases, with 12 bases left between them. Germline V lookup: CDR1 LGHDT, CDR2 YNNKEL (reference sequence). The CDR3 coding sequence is TGTGCCAGCAGCCAAGGGGACCGCGGGGACTATGGCTACACCTTC. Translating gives CASSQGDRGDYGYTF.

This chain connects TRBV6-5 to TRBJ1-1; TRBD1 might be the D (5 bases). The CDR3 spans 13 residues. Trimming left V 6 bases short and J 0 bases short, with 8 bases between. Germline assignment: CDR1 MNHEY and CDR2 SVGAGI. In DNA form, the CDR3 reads TGTGCCAGCAGGTCGACAGTGAACACTGAAGCTTTCTTT. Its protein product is CASRSTVNTEAFF.

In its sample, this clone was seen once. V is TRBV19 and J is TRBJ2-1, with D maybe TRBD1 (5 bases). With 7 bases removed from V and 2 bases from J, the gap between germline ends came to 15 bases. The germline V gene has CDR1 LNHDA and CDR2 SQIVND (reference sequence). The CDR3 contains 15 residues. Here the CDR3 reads CASNQGMRPYNEQFF. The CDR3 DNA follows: TGTGCCAGTAACCAGGGTATGAGGCCCTACAATGAGCAGTTCTTC.

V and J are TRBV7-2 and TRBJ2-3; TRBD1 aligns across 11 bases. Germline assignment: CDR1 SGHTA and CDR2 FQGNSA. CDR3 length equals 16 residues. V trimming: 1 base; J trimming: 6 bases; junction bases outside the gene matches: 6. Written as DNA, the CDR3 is TGTGCCAGCAGCTTAGGTCCGGGACAGGGGGGGGATACGCAGTATTTT. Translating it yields CASSLGPGQGGDTQYF. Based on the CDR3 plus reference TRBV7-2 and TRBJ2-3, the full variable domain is GAGVSQSPSNKVTEKGKDVELRCDPISGHTALYWYRQSLGQGLEFLIYFQGNSAPDKSGLPSDRFSAERTGGSVSTLTIQRTQQEDSAVYLCASSLGPGQGGDTQYFGPGTRLTVL.

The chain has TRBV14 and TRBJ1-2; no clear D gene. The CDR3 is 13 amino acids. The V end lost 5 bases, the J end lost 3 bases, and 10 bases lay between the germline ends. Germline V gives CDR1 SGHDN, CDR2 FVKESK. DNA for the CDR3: TGTGCCAGCAGCAAAGGGAGGTACTATGGCTACACCTTC. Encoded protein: CASSKGRYYGYTF.

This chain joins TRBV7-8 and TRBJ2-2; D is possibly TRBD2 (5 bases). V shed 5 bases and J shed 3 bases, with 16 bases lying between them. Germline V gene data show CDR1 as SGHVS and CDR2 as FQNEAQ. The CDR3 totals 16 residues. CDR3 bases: TGTGCCAGCAGCCCATCCTCTAGCAGATACACCGGGGAGCTGTTTTTT. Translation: CASSPSSSRYTGELFF. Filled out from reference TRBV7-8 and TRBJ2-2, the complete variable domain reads GAGVSQSPRYKVAKRGQDVALRCDPISGHVSLFWYQQALGQGPEFLTYFQNEAQLDKSGLPSDRFFAERPEGSVSTLKIQRTQQEDSAVYLCASSPSSSRYTGELFFGEGSRLTVL.

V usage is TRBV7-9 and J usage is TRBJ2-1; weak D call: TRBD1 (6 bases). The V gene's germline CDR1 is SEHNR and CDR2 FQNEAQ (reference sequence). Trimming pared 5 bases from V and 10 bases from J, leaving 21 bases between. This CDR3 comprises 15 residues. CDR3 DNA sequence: TGTGCCAGCAGCCTCCCCGAGGACAGACAACGGGAGCAGTTCTTC. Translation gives CASSLPEDRQREQFF.

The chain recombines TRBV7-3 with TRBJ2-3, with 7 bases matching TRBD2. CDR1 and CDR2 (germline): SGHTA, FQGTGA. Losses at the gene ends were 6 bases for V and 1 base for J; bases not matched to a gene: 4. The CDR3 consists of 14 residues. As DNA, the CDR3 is TGTGCCAGCAGTTTTGGGGGGGGCACAGATACGCAGTATTTT. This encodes CASSFGGGTDTQYF.

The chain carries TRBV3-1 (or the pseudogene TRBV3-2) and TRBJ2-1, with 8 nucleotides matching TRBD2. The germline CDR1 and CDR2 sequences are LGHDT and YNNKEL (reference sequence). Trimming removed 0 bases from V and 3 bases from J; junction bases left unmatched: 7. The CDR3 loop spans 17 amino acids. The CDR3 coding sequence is TGTGCCAGCAGCCAAGACCGGGAGGGGGTGGTCTACAATGAGCAGTTCTTC. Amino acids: CASSQDREGVVYNEQFF.

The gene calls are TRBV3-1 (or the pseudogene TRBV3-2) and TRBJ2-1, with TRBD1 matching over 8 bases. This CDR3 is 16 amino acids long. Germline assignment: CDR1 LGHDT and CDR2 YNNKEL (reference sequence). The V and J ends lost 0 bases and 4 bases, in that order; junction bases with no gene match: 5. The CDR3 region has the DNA TGTGCCAGCAGCCAAGATTGGGACAGGACTTACAATGAGCAGTTCTTC. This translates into CASSQDWDRTYNEQFF.

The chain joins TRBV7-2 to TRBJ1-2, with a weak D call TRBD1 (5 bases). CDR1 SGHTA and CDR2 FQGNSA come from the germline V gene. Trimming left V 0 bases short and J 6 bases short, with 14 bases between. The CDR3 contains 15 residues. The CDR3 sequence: CASSLAAGVSDGYTF. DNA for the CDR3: TGTGCCAGCAGCTTAGCGGCGGGGGTGTCAGATGGCTACACCTTC. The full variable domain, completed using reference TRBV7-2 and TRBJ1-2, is GAGVSQSPSNKVTEKGKDVELRCDPISGHTALYWYRQSLGQGLEFLIYFQGNSAPDKSGLPSDRFSAERTGGSVSTLTIQRTQQEDSAVYLCASSLAAGVSDGYTFGSGTRLTVV.

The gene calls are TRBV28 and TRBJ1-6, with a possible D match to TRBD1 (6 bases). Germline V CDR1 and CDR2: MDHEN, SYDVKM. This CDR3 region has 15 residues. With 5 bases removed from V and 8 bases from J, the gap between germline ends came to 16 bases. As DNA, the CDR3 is TGTGCCAGCAGTCAACTACAGGGTTACGATTCACCCCTCCACTTT. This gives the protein CASSQLQGYDSPLHF.

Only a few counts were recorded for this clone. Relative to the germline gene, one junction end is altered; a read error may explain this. The CDR3 reads CASSPIQGTYNEQFF. The CDR3 DNA follows: TGTGCTAGCAGTCCAATACAGGGGACGTACAATGAGCAGTTCTTC. The chain carries TRBV7-7 and TRBJ2-1; the match to TRBD1 covers 7 bases. CDR3 length: 15 amino acids. Germline assignment: CDR1 SSHAT and CDR2 FNYEAQ (reference sequence). Drawing the rest from reference TRBV7-7 and TRBJ2-1, the complete variable domain is GAGVSQSPRYKVTKRGQDVTLRCDPISSHATLYWYQQALGQGPEFLTYFNYEAQPDKSGLPSDRFSAERPEGSISTLTIQRTEQRDSAMYRCASSPIQGTYNEQFFGPGTRLTVL.

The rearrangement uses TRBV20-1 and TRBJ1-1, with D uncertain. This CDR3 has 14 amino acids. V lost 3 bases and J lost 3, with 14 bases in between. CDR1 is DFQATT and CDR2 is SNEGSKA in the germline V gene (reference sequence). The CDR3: CSASLHSLDTEAFF. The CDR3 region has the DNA TGCAGTGCTAGTCTGCATTCACTGGACACTGAAGCTTTCTTT.

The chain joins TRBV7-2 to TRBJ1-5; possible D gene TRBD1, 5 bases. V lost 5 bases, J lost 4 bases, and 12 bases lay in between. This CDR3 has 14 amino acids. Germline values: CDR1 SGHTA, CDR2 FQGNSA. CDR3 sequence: CASSTTGTNQPQHF. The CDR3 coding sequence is TGTGCCAGCAGCACCACAGGTACTAATCAGCCCCAGCATTTT. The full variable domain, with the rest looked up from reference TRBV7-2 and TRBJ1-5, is GAGVSQSPSNKVTEKGKDVELRCDPISGHTALYWYRQSLGQGLEFLIYFQGNSAPDKSGLPSDRFSAERTGGSVSTLTIQRTQQEDSAVYLCASSTTGTNQPQHFGDGTRLSIL.

CDR3 region: CASSADTFTEAFF. CDR3 sequence (DNA): TGTGCCAGCAGCGCAGACACCTTCACTGAAGCTTTCTTT. The genes are TRBV2 and TRBJ1-1; no definite D call. Germline-derived CDR1 and CDR2 are SNHLY and FYNNEI. The CDR3 consists of 13 residues. Trimming removed 6 bases from V and 4 bases from J, with 12 bases in between.

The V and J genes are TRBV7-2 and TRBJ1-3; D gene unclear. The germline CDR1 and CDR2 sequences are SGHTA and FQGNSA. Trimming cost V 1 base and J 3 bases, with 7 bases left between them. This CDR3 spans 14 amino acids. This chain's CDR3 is CASSLVGVGNTIYF. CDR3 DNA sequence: TGTGCCAGCAGCTTAGTCGGGGTTGGAAACACCATATATTTT.

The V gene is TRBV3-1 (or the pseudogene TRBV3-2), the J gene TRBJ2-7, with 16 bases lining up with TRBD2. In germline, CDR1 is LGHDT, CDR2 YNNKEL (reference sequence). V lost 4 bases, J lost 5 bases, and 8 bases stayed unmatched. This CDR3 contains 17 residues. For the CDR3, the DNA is TGTGCCAGCAGCCGGGGACTAGCGGGGGGGCTGGGAAACGAGCAGTACTTC. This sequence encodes CASSRGLAGGLGNEQYF.

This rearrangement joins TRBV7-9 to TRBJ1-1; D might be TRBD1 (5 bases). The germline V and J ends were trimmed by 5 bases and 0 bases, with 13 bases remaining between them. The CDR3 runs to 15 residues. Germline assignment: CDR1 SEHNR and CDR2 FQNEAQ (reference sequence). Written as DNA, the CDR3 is TGTGCCAGCAGCCGTCGGGGGGTCGTGAACACTGAAGCTTTCTTT. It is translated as CASSRRGVVNTEAFF.

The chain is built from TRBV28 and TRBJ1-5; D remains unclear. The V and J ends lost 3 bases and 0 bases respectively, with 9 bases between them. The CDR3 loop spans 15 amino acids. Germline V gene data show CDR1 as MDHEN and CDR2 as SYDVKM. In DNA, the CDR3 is TGTGCCAGCAGTTTCAGATCATATAGCAATCAGCCCCAGCATTTT. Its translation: CASSFRSYSNQPQHF.